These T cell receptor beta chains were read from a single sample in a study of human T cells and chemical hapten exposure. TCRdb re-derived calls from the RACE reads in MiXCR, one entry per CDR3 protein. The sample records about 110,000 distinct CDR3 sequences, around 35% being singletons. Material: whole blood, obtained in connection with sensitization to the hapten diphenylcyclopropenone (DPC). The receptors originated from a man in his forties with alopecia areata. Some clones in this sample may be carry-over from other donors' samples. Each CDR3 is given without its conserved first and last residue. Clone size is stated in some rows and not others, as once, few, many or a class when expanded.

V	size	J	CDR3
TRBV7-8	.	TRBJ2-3	ASSPRPPGLAGGQKSRDTQY
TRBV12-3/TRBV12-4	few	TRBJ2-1	ASSLSALVYEQF
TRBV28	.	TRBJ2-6	ASIDSSGANVLT
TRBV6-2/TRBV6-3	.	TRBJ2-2	ASSQQESNTGELF
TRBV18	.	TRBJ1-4	ASSPPNEGGEKLF
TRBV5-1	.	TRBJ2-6	ASSLRQVHSGANVLT
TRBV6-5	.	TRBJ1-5	ASSCPARDRVNQPQH
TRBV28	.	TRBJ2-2	ASRTRAIGELF
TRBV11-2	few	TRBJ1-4	ASSLDRGDGNEKLF
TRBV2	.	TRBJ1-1	ARQRVELNTEAF
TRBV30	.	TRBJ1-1	AWSNPGTGLTEAF
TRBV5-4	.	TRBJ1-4	ASSSRSGGITPKLF
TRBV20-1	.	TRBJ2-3	SARDVLAAGPDTQY
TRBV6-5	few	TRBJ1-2	ASSYTGNYGYT
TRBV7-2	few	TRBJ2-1	ASSLVFSGTSSNEQF
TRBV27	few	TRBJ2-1	ASSFYYSGRSYNEQF
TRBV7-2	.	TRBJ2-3	ASSPWTRTDTQY
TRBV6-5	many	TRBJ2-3	ASRSGLAGTDTQY
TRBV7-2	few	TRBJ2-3	ASSLGFSTDTQY
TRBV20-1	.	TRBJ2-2	SARDPGLAWTGELF
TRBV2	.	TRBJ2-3	ASRSTGGADTQY
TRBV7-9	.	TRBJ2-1	ASSLEQGARYNEQF
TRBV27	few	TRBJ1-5	ASSLKGIGITQPQH
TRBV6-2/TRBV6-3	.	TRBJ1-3	ASSLRNVDSGNTIY
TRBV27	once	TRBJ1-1	ASSPRVRESEAF
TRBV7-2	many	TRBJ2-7	ASSLDGAIYEQY
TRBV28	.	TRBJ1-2	ASSPRGRRVYGYT
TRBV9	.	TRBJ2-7	ASSEETGTSGIYEQY
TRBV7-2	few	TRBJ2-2	ASSPLNTGELF
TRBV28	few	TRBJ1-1	ASSSGTRLYTEAF
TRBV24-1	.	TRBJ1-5	ATQEEGEPQH
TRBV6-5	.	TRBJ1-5	ASSYRFAGGMGNQPQH
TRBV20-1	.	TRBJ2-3	SARNVYGGRDTQY
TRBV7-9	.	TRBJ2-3	ASFGGRATDTQY
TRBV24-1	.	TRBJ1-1	ATRRAVNTEAF
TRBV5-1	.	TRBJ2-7	ASSSLRGANEQY
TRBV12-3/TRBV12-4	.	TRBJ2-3	ASSPDPFGTEEDTQY
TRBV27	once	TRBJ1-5	ASSTRTGGLSNQPQH
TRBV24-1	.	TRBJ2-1	ATSDFAGGINEQF
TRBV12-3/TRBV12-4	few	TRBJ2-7	ASSLLQEQY
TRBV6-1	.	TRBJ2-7	ASSTSGRYEQY
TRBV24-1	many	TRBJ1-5	ATSEGNQPQH
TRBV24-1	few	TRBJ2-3	ATSDTRDRVLAGPTDTQY
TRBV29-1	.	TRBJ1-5	SAGDPNQPQH
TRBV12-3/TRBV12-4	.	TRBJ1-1	ASSFAGDTEAF